The T cell receptor (beta chain) described here comes from a study of T cell repertoires in cytomegalovirus infection. Overall study context: Based on public TCR beta signatures, there were indications of CMV infection and of a matching HLA type.

This clonotype was observed a handful of times. Antigen unknown. A single record per CDR3 protein comes from TCRdb applying MiXCR to the reads. Among some 400,000 distinct CDR3 sequences, roughly 30% were seen once, and the ten largest hold roughly an eighth. Study conclusions and caveats: The study identified carriers of CMV plus the relevant HLA from cumulative public TCR beta family frequency. HLA-C-restricted CMV-specific TCR beta clonotypes prevailed in the ex vivo response.

The CDR3 totals 14 residues. V lost 3 bases to trimming and J lost 1 base, with 9 bases between them. This clonotype originated in a human donor in good health (CMV status not recorded). Some clones in this sample may be carry-over from other donors' samples. Input material: PBMCs. The rearrangement links TRBV12-3 or TRBV12-4 to TRBJ2-5; D unresolved. The CDR3 DNA follows: TGTGCCAGCAGTTTTCTGGGAACCCAAGAGACCCAGTACTTC. This codes for CASSFLGTQETQYF.